The subject of this entry is one TCR beta chain. The record originates from a study of blood T cell repertoires in COVID-19. Study details: The origin of the acute and convalescent COVID-19 samples was the United States, Italy and Spain. The analysed material was cDNA or gDNA that came from T cells, B-cell-depleted T cells, or PBMCs.

The assay was immunoSEQ multiplex PCR, and TCRdb's table has in-frame clones only and misses some. The sample yields more than 95,000 clones, about four fifths seen once. The J segment lost 4 bases and the V segment lost 1 base, leaving 7 bases of the junction unmatched. Germline loops: CDR1 MGHRA, CDR2 YSYEKL. The CDR3 is 17 residues long. The chain combines TRBV4-1 with TRBJ2-2, with TRBD2 matching over 9 bases. The sequence was collected from an older woman with acute or convalescent COVID-19. The sequenced material came from peripheral blood. CDR3 bases: TGCGCCAGCAGCCAAGGACTAGCGGACCTCCGCACCGGGGAGCTGTTTTTT. It yields the protein CASSQGLADLRTGELFF.